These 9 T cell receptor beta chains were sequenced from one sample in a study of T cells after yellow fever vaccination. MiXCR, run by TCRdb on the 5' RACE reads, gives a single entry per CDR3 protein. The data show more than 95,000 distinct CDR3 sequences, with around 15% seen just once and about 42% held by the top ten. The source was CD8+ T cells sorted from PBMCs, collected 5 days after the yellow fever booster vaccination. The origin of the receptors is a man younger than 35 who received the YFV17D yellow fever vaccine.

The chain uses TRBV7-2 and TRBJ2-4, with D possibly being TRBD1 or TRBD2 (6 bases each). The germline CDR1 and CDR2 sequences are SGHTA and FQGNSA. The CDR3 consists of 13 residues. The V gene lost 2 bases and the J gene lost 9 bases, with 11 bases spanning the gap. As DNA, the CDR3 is TGTGCCAGCAGCTTAATAGGGGGGCGCATTCAGTACTTC. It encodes CASSLIGGRIQYF. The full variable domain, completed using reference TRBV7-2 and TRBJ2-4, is GAGVSQSPSNKVTEKGKDVELRCDPISGHTALYWYRQSLGQGLEFLIYFQGNSAPDKSGLPSDRFSAERTGGSVSTLTIQRTQQEDSAVYLCASSLIGGRIQYFGAGTRLSVL.

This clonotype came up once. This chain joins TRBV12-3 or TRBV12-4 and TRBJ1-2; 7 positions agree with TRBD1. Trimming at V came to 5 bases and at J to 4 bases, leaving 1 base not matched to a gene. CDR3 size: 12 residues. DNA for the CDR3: TGTGCCAGCAGTACAGGGGCCTATGGCTACACCTTC. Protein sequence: CASSTGAYGYTF.

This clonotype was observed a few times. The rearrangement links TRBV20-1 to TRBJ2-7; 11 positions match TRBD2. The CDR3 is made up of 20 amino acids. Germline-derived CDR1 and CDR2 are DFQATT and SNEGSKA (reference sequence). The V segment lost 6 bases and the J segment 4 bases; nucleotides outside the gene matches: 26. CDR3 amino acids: CSARVGVLAGGASKSYEQYF. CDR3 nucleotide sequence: TGCAGTGCCCGTGTAGGGGTGCTAGCGGGGGGAGCTTCGAAGTCTTACGAGCAGTACTTC.

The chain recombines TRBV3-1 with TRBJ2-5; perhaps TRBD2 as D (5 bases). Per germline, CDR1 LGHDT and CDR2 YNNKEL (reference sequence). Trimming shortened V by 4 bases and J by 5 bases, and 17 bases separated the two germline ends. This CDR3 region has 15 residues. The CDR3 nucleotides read TGTGCCAGCAGCCCCGGGGTGAGCACATCGGAGACCCAGTACTTC. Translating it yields CASSPGVSTSETQYF.

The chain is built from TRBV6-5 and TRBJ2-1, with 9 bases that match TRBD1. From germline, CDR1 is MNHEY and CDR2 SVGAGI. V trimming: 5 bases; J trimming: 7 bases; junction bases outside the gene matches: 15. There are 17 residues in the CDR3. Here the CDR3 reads CASSPNVGTGKGNEQFF. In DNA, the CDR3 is TGTGCCAGCAGTCCCAATGTAGGGACAGGGAAAGGTAATGAGCAGTTCTTC.

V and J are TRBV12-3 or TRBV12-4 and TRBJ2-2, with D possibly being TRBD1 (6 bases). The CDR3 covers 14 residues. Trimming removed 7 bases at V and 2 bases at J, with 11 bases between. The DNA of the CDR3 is TGTGCCAGCACCGAGACAGGAAACACCGGGGAGCTGTTTTTT. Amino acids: CASTETGNTGELFF.

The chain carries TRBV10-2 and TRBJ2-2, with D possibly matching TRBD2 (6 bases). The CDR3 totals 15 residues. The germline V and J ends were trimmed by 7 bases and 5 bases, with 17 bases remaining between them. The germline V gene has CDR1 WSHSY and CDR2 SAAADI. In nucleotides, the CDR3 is TGCGCCAGCAAACACGAGGGAGGTGGGACCGGGGAGCTGTTTTTT. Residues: CASKHEGGGTGELFF.

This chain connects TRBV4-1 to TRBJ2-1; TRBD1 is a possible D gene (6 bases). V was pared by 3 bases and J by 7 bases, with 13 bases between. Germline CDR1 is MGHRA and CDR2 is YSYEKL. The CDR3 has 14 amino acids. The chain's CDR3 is CASSQGALSNEQFF. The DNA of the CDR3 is TGCGCCAGCAGCCAGGGGGCCCTTAGTAATGAGCAGTTCTTC.

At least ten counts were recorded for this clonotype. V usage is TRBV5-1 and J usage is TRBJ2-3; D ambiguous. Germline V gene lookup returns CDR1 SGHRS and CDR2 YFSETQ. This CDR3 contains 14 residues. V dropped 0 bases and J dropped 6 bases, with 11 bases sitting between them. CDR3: CASSLVPLSDTQYF. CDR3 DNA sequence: TGCGCCAGCAGCTTGGTCCCATTATCCGATACGCAGTATTTT.